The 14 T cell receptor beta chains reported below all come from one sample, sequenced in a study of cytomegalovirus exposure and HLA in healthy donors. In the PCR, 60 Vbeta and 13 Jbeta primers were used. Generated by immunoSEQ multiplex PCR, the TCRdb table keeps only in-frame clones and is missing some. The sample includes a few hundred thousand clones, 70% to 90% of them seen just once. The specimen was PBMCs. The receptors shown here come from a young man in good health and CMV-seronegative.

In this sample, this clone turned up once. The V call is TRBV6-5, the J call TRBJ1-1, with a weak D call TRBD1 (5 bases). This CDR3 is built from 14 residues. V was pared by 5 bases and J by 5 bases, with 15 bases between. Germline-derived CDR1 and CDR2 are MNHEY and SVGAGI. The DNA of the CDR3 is TGTGCCAGCAGTCTGACCCAGGGACTTACTGAAGCTTTCTTT. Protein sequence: CASSLTQGLTEAFF.

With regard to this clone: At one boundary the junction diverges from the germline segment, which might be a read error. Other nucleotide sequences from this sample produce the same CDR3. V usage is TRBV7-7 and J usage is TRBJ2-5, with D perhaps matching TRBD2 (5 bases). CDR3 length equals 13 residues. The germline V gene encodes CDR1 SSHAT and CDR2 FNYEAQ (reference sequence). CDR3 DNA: TGTGCTAGCAGCTCGGCGTCGGGGGAGACCCAGTACTTC. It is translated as CASSSASGETQYF.

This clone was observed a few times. The CDR3 loop reads CASRDGRPRQETQYF. CDR3 DNA: TGCGCCAGCAGAGATGGCAGGCCCCGTCAAGAGACCCAGTACTTC. The chain is built from TRBV5-1 and TRBJ2-5; D call uncertain. The V end lost 5 bases, the J end lost 2 bases, and 16 bases lay between the germline ends. The CDR3 covers 15 residues. CDR1 is SGHRS, CDR2 YFSETQ, per germline.

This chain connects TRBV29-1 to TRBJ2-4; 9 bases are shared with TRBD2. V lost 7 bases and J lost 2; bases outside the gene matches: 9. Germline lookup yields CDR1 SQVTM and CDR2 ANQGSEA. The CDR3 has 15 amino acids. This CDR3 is CSAALAGGPKNIQYF. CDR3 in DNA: TGCAGCGCCGCACTGGCGGGGGGGCCCAAAAACATTCAGTACTTC.

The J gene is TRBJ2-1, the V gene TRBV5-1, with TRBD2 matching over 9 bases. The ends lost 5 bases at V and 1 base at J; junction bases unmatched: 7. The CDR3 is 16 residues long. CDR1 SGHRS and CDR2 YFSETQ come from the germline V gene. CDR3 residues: CASRGAGGFSYNEQFF. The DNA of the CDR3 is TGCGCCAGCAGGGGAGCGGGGGGTTTTTCCTACAATGAGCAGTTCTTC.

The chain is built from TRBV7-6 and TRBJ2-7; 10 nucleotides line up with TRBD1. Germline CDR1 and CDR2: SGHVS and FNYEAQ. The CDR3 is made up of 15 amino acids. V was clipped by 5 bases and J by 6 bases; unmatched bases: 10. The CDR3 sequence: CASSVTGGGRSEQYF. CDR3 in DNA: TGTGCCAGCAGCGTGACAGGGGGCGGGCGGTCCGAGCAGTACTTC.

The CDR3 nucleotides are TGTGCCACCGCAGGGGCTATTAATGAAAAACTGTTTTTT. This codes for CATAGAINEKLFF. The V gene is TRBV15, the J gene TRBJ1-4; D is possibly TRBD1 (6 bases). Germline CDR1 is LNHNV and CDR2 is YYDKDF (reference sequence). The CDR3 runs 13 residues. V shed 8 bases and J shed 4 bases, with 11 bases lying between them.

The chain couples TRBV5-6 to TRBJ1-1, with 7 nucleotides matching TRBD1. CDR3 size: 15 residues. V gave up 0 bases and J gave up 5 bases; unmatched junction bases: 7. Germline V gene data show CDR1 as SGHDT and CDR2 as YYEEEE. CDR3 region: CASSLEDRVTTEAFF. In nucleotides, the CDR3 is TGTGCCAGCAGCTTGGAAGACAGGGTTACTACTGAAGCTTTCTTT.

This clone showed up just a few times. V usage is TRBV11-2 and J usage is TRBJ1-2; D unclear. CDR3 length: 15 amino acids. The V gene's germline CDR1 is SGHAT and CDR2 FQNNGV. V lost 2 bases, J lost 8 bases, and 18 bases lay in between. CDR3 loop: CASSLSARRMRGYTF. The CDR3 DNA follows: TGTGCCAGCAGCTTATCGGCTCGACGAATGCGGGGCTACACCTTC.

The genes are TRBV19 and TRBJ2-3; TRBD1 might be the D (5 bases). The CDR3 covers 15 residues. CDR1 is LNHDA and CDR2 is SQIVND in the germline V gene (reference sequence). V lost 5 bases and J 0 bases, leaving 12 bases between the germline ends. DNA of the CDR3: TGTGCCAGTAGTCAAACAAGGGGTAGCACAGATACGCAGTATTTT. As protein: CASSQTRGSTDTQYF.

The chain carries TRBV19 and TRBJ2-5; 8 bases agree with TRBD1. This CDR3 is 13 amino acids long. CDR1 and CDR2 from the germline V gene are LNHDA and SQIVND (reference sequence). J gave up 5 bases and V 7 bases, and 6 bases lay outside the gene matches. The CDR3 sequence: CASTATGVETQYF. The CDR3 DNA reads TGTGCCAGTACCGCGACAGGGGTGGAGACCCAGTACTTC.

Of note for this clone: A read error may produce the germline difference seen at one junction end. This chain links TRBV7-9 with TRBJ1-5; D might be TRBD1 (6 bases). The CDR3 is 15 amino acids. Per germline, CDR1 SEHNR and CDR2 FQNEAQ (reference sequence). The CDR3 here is CSSSSTGRGNQPQHF. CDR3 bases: TGTTCCAGCAGCTCAACAGGGAGGGGGAATCAGCCCCAGCATTTT.

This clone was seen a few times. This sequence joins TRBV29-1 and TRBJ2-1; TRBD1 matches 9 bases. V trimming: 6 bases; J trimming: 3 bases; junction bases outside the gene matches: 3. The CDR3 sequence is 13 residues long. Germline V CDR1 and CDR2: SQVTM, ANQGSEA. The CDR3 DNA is TGCAGCGTGGGGGACAGGGTCTACAATGAGCAGTTCTTC. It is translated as CSVGDRVYNEQFF.

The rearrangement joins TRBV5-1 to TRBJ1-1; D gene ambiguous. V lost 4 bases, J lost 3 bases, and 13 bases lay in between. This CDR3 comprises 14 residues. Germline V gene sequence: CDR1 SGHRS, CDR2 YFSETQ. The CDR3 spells CASSVMSSDTEAFF. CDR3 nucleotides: TGCGCCAGCAGCGTGATGAGTTCGGACACTGAAGCTTTCTTT.